One and the same sample provided the 15 T cell receptor beta chains below, sequenced in a study of sequential checkpoint blockade in melanoma. Treatment defined: randomized to nivolumab then ipilimumab (arm A) or the reverse (arm B). The table came from immunoSEQ multiplex PCR; TCRdb's copy has only in-frame clones and leaves some out. The repertoire holds about 35,000 clones, with 80% to 90% as singletons. Sequences were derived from CD8+ T cells sorted from blood (inferred from file names), sampled from a patient given nivolumab and ipilimumab in sequence. These receptors were taken from a human donor with melanoma.

The chain uses TRBV19 and TRBJ2-1; D is possibly TRBD1 (6 bases). Germline V gene data show CDR1 as LNHDA and CDR2 as SQIVND (reference sequence). The V and J ends lost 5 bases and 7 bases respectively, with 12 bases between them. This CDR3 has 13 amino acids. The DNA for the CDR3 is TGTGCCAGTAGTGAGGGGGTTTTAAATGAGCAGTTCTTC. Its protein is CASSEGVLNEQFF. Full variable domain (missing parts from reference TRBV19 and TRBJ2-1): DGGITQSPKYLFRKEGQNVTLSCEQNLNHDAMYWYRQDPGQGLRLIYYSQIVNDFQKGDIAEGYSVSREKKESFPLTVTSAQKNPTAFYLCASSEGVLNEQFFGPGTRLTVL.

The J gene is TRBJ2-1, the V gene TRBV2; 7 bases are shared with TRBD2. The germline CDR1 and CDR2 sequences are SNHLY and FYNNEI. V shed 4 bases and J 3 bases; nucleotides not matched to a gene: 0. The CDR3 runs to 13 residues. CDR3 protein: CASSASGYNEQFF. The CDR3 nucleotides read TGTGCCAGCAGTGCTAGCGGCTACAATGAGCAGTTCTTC.

This chain uses TRBV2 with TRBJ2-7; the D gene is possibly TRBD2 (6 bases). The germline V and J ends were trimmed by 7 bases and 2 bases, with 9 bases remaining between them. Germline V gene sequence: CDR1 SNHLY, CDR2 FYNNEI. This CDR3 comprises 12 residues. The CDR3 here is CASIGSTYEQYF. CDR3 DNA: TGTGCCAGCATCGGGAGTACCTACGAGCAGTACTTC.

CDR3 DNA: TGTGCCAGCAGCAAGACAGGTCCCTACGAGCAGTACTTC. This sequence encodes CASSKTGPYEQYF. The chain is built from TRBV6-1 and TRBJ2-7, with D possibly being TRBD1 (6 bases). V lost 6 bases and J lost 2, with 11 bases in between. The germline V gene encodes CDR1 MNHNS and CDR2 SASEGT. The CDR3 covers 13 residues.

The chain combines TRBV5-1 with TRBJ2-1, with 12 bases aligning to TRBD2. Germline assignment: CDR1 SGHRS and CDR2 YFSETQ. J lost 1 base, V lost 4 bases, and 6 bases had no gene match. CDR3 length: 17 residues. CDR3 residues: CASSLAGLAGSYNEQFF. The CDR3 nucleotides are TGCGCCAGCAGCCTAGCGGGACTAGCGGGTTCCTACAATGAGCAGTTCTTC.

V usage is TRBV19 and J usage is TRBJ1-1; 9 nucleotides align to TRBD1. The germline gives CDR1 LNHDA, CDR2 SQIVND (reference sequence). The CDR3 runs 14 residues. The trim removed 6 bases at V and 5 bases at J, leaving 7 bases unmatched. The CDR3 sequence is CASSPGTGLTEAFF. The CDR3 DNA sequence: TGTGCCAGTAGCCCCGGGACAGGGCTAACTGAAGCTTTCTTT. The full variable domain, completed using reference TRBV19 and TRBJ1-1, is DGGITQSPKYLFRKEGQNVTLSCEQNLNHDAMYWYRQDPGQGLRLIYYSQIVNDFQKGDIAEGYSVSREKKESFPLTVTSAQKNPTAFYLCASSPGTGLTEAFFGQGTRLTVV.

The chain has TRBV13 and TRBJ1-2, with D unresolved. The length of the CDR3 is 13 residues. Between the trimmed V and J ends, which lost 6 bases and 4 bases, there was a span of 12 bases. Germline V lookup: CDR1 PRHDT, CDR2 FYEKMQ (reference sequence). CDR3 sequence (DNA): TGTGCCAGCAGTATTACTCGGTCCTATGGCTACACCTTC. This codes for CASSITRSYGYTF.

Within the sample, this clone is medium-sized. This chain joins TRBV7-8 and TRBJ2-7; 7 bases line up with TRBD1. Germline V gene data show CDR1 as SGHVS and CDR2 as FQNEAQ. This CDR3 contains 15 residues. The V segment lost 5 bases and the J segment 6 bases; nucleotides outside the gene matches: 13. The CDR3 here is CASSPRQGPSVEQYF. In DNA, the CDR3 is TGTGCCAGCAGCCCTCGACAGGGACCGTCAGTCGAGCAGTACTTC. Filled out from reference TRBV7-8 and TRBJ2-7, the complete variable domain reads GAGVSQSPRYKVAKRGQDVALRCDPISGHVSLFWYQQALGQGPEFLTYFQNEAQLDKSGLPSDRFFAERPEGSVSTLKIQRTQQEDSAVYLCASSPRQGPSVEQYFGPGTRLTVT.

V gene TRBV5-1 combines with J gene TRBJ1-1; D is possibly TRBD1 (6 bases). V was shortened by 0 bases and J by 3 bases, with 18 bases between the two germline ends. The germline V gene has CDR1 SGHRS and CDR2 YFSETQ. The CDR3 loop spans 17 amino acids. The CDR3 DNA reads as TGCGCCAGCAGCTTGGATGGGAGTGCAGGGGAGTACACTGAAGCTTTCTTT. As protein: CASSLDGSAGEYTEAFF. The full variable domain, rest sourced from reference TRBV5-1 and TRBJ1-1, is KAGVTQTPRYLIKTRGQQVTLSCSPISGHRSVSWYQQTPGQGLQFLFEYFSETQRNKGNFPGRFSGRQFSNSRSEMNVSTLELGDSALYLCASSLDGSAGEYTEAFFGQGTRLTVV.

The chain has TRBV10-2 and TRBJ1-4; D unresolved. The germline V and J ends were trimmed by 2 bases and 5 bases, with 15 bases remaining between them. Looked up from germline, CDR1 is WSHSY and CDR2 is SAAADI. The length of the CDR3 is 16 residues. Written as DNA, the CDR3 is TGCGCCAGCAGTGAGCCAGAGTGGGGAGGGAATGAAAAACTGTTTTTT. It is translated as CASSEPEWGGNEKLFF.

V is TRBV7-9 and J is TRBJ2-7; the D is unclear. V dropped 5 bases and J dropped 3 bases, with 14 bases sitting between them. Germline V gene data show CDR1 as SEHNR and CDR2 as FQNEAQ (reference sequence). This CDR3 comprises 14 residues. CDR3 amino acids: CASSPNPSIYEQYF. CDR3 in DNA: TGTGCCAGCAGCCCTAACCCATCGATCTACGAGCAGTACTTC.

This chain links TRBV27 with TRBJ1-4, with D possibly being TRBD1 (6 bases). The CDR3 is made up of 13 amino acids. The V end lost 6 bases, the J end lost 6 bases, and 11 bases lay between the germline ends. Germline CDR1 is MNHEY and CDR2 is SMNVEV (reference sequence). CDR3 loop: CASSLTGYEKLFF. In nucleotides, the CDR3 is TGTGCCAGCAGCCTTACAGGGTATGAAAAACTGTTTTTT.

V usage is TRBV2 and J usage is TRBJ1-3; D gene unclear. CDR1 is SNHLY and CDR2 is FYNNEI in the germline V gene. V was trimmed by 6 bases and J by 0 bases, leaving 12 bases between them. The CDR3 spans 15 residues. This CDR3 reads CASREDWTSGNTIYF. The CDR3 DNA follows: TGTGCCAGCAGGGAGGACTGGACCTCTGGAAACACCATATATTTT. The full variable domain, completed using reference TRBV2 and TRBJ1-3, is EPEVTQTPSHQVTQMGQEVILRCVPISNHLYFYWYRQILGQKVEFLVSFYNNEISEKSEIFDDQFSVERPDGSNFTLKIRSTKLEDSAMYFCASREDWTSGNTIYFGEGSWLTVV.

This clone was observed a handful of times. The rearrangement uses TRBV5-8 and TRBJ1-6; TRBD1 matches at 10 bases. With 5 bases clipped from V and 9 bases from J, the junction kept 8 bases outside the gene matches. This CDR3 has 15 amino acids. Germline CDR1 reads SGHTS; CDR2 reads YDEGEE. The CDR3 DNA is TGTGCCAGCAGTACCGGGACAGGGGAGTTTTCACCCCTCCACTTT. It encodes CASSTGTGEFSPLHF.

To note about this clone: An end of the junction differs from the germline gene, which may be a read error. J is TRBJ1-2 and V is TRBV14, with TRBD1 as a possible D gene (6 bases). Germline CDR1 and CDR2: SGHDN and FVKESK. This CDR3 region has 13 residues. The chain's CDR3 is CASRQGGEYGYTF. DNA for the CDR3: TGTGCCAGCAGACAAGGGGGGGAATATGGCTACACCTTC.